This paragraph covers one T cell receptor (beta chain) sequence. MiXCR, applied by TCRdb to the PCR reads, yields one record per CDR3 protein. Here the sample spans 550,000 to 750,000 distinct CDR3 sequences, less than 20% being singletons. The data were taken from a study of molecular identifiers for immune sequencing clone quantification. Trimming stripped 1 base from V and 3 bases from J, with 7 bases between. Germline V lookup: CDR1 LNHDA, CDR2 SQIVND (reference sequence). The CDR3 consists of 13 residues. The receptor comes from a human donor in good health. Some libraries in this study had Jurkat cell RNA spiked in. Sequences were obtained from naive CD8+ T cells from blood, with Jurkat cell RNA spiked in. The sample's subset: FACS-sorted CD8+CD4-CCR7+CD45RA+ naive T cells. J is TRBJ2-7 and V is TRBV19, with unresolved D. The CDR3 coding sequence is TGTGCCAGTAGTATAGCACTCGACTACGAGCAGTACTTC. Its translation: CASSIALDYEQYF.